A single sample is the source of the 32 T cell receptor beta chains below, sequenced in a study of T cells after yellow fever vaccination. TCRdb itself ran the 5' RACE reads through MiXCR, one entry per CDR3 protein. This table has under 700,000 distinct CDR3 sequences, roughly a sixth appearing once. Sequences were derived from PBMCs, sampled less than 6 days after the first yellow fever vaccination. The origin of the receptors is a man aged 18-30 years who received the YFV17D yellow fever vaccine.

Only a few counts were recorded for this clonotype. The CDR3 DNA sequence: TGTGCCACCACTGCGGGGGTGTGGACCGGGGAGCTGTTTTTT. Amino acids: CATTAGVWTGELFF. The chain joins TRBV6-1 to TRBJ2-2; 7 positions match TRBD2. Germline CDR1 and CDR2: MNHNS and SASEGT. After removal of 10 bases from V and 5 bases from J, the junction contained 10 bases not matched to a gene. This CDR3 region has 14 residues.

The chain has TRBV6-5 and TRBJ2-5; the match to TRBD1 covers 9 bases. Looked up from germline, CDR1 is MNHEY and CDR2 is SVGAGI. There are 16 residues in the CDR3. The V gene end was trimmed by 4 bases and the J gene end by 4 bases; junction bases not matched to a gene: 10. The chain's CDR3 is CASSLQPGQGGETQYF. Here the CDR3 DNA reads TGTGCCAGCAGTTTACAACCGGGACAGGGAGGAGAGACCCAGTACTTC.

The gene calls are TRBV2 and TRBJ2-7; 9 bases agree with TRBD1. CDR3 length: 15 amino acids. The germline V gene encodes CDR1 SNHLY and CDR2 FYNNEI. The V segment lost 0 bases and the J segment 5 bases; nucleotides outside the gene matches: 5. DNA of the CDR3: TGTGCCAGCAGTGAAGCAAGAGACAGGGGGAACGAGCAGTACGTC. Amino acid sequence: CASSEARDRGNEQYV.

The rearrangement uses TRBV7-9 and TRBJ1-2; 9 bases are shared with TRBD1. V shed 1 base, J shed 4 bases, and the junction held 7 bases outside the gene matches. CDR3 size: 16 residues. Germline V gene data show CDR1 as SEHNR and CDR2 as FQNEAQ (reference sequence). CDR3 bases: TGTGCCAGCAGCTTAGGCACAGGGGGCGATACCTATGGCTACACCTTC. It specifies CASSLGTGGDTYGYTF.

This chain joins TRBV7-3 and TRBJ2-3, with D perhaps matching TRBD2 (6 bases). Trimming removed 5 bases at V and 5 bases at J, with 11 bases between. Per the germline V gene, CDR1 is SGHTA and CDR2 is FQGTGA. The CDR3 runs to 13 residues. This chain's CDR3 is CASSPTSLDTQYF. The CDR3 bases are TGTGCCAGCAGCCCGACTAGTCTAGATACGCAGTATTTT.

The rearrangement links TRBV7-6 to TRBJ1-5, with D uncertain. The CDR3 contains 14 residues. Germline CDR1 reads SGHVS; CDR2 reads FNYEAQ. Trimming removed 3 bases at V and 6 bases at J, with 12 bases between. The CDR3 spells CASSFSGYGQPQHF. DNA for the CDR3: TGTGCCAGCAGCTTCTCCGGGTACGGTCAGCCCCAGCATTTT.

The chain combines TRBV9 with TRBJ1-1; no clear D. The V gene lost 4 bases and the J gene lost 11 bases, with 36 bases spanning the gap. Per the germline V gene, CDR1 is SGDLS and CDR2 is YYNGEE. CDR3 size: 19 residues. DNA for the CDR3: TGTGCCAGCAGCAGCCCCGGGCCTGCACTTCCTCCGGCCGGCACTGGTGCTTTCTTT. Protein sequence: CASSSPGPALPPAGTGAFF.

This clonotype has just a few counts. The CDR3 reads CASSITGIRETQYF. For the CDR3, the DNA is TGTGCCAGCAGTATAACAGGAATTCGGGAGACCCAGTACTTC. The V and J genes are TRBV6-1 and TRBJ2-5, with D possibly TRBD1 on 5 matching bases. The length of the CDR3 is 14 residues. V was shortened by 5 bases and J by 5 bases, with 15 bases between the two germline ends. Germline V gene lookup returns CDR1 MNHNS and CDR2 SASEGT.

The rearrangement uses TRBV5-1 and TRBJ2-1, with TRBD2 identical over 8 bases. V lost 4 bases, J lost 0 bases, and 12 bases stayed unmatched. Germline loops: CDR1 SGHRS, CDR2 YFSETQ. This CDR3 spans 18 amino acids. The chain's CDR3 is CASSPRLAGSDSYNEQFF. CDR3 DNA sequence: TGCGCCAGCAGCCCCCGGCTAGCGGGTTCAGACTCCTACAATGAGCAGTTCTTC.

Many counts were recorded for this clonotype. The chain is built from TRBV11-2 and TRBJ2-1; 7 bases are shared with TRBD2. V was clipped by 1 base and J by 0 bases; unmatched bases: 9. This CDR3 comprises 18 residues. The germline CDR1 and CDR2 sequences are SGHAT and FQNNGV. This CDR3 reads CASSLVGRGLSSYNEQFF. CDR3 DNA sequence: TGTGCCAGCAGCTTAGTAGGGAGGGGTCTTAGCTCCTACAATGAGCAGTTCTTC.

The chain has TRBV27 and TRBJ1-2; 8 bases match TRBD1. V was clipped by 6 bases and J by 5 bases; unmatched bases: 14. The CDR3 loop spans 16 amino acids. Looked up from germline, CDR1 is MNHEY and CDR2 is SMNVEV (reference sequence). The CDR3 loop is CASSSGQAMGLYGYTF. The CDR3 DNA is TGTGCCAGCAGCTCGGGACAGGCGATGGGTTTATATGGCTACACCTTC.

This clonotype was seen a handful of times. CDR3 protein: CASSYSATQETQYF. Written as DNA, the CDR3 is TGTGCCAGCAGTTACTCCGCAACCCAAGAGACCCAGTACTTC. The chain combines TRBV6-5 with TRBJ2-5; D not certain. The V gene's germline CDR1 is MNHEY and CDR2 SVGAGI. The V and J ends lost 0 bases and 1 base respectively, with 6 bases between them. This CDR3 contains 14 residues.

The CDR3 DNA follows: TGTGCCAGCAGCCAATTAGCGGGGGGGCCCGGTGAGCAGTTCTTC. Its protein is CASSQLAGGPGEQFF. The V call is TRBV4-2, the J call TRBJ2-1; 11 nucleotides agree with TRBD2. CDR3 size: 15 residues. CDR1 is LGHNA, CDR2 YNFKEQ, per germline. J was trimmed by 9 bases and V by 2 bases; bases with no gene match: 6.

The CDR3 loop is CASSLGRGESDTQYF. The CDR3 DNA reads as TGTGCCAGCAGCTTAGGCAGGGGCGAATCAGATACGCAGTATTTT. V and J are TRBV7-9 and TRBJ2-3; D may be TRBD1 (6 bases). Germline CDR1 is SEHNR and CDR2 is FQNEAQ (reference sequence). This CDR3 contains 15 residues. Between the trimmed V and J ends, which lost 1 base and 4 bases, there was a span of 12 bases.

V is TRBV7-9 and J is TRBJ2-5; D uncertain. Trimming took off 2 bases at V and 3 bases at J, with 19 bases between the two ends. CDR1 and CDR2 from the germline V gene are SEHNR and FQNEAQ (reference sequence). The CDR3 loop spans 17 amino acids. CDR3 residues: CASSLYGDGELEETQYF. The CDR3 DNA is TGTGCCAGCAGCTTATATGGTGACGGTGAATTAGAAGAGACCCAGTACTTC.

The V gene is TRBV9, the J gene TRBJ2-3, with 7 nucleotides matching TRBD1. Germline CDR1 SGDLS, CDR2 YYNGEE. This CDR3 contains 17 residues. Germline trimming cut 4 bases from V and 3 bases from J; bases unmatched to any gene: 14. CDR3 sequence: CASSPTGTKQGTDTQYF. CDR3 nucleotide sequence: TGTGCCAGCAGCCCCACCGGTACCAAACAGGGGACAGATACGCAGTATTTT.

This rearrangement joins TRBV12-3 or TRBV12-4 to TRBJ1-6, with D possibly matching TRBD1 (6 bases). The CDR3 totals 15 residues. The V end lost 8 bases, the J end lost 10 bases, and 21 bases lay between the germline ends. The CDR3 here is CASLAAGRGRSPLHF. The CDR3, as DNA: TGTGCCAGCCTAGCGGCAGGCAGGGGTAGGTCACCCCTCCACTTT.

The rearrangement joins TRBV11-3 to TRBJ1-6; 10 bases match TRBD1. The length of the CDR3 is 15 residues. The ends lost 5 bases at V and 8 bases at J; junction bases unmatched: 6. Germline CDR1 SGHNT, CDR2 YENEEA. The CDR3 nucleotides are TGTGCCAGCAGCCTCCGGGACAGGGGTGATTCACCCCTCCACTTT. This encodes CASSLRDRGDSPLHF.

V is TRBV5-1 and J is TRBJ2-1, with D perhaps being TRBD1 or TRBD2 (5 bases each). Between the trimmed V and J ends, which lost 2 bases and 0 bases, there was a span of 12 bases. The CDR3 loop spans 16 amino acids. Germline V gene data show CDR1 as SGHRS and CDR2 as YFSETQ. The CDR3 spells CASSFRGWSSYNEQFF. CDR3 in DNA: TGCGCCAGCAGCTTCCGGGGCTGGAGCTCCTACAATGAGCAGTTCTTC.

The CDR3 sequence: CASSLYSGGGNTEAFF. CDR3 sequence (DNA): TGTGCCAGCAGCTTATATTCCGGGGGCGGGAACACTGAAGCTTTCTTT. The V gene is TRBV7-9, the J gene TRBJ1-1; TRBD1 might be the D (6 bases). V dropped 2 bases and J dropped 1 base, with 14 bases sitting between them. The germline V gene has CDR1 SEHNR and CDR2 FQNEAQ (reference sequence). This CDR3 has 16 amino acids.

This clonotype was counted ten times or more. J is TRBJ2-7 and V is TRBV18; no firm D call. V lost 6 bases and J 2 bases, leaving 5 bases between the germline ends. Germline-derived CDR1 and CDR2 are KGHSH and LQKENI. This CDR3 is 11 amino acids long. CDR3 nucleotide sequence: TGTGCCAGCTCCGCCACCTACGAGCAGTACTTC. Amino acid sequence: CASSATYEQYF. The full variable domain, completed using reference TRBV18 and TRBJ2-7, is NAGVMQNPRHLVRRRGQEARLRCSPMKGHSHVYWYRQLPEEGLKFMVYLQKENIIDESGMPKERFSAEFPKEGPSILRIQQVVRGDSAAYFCASSATYEQYFGPGTRLTVT.

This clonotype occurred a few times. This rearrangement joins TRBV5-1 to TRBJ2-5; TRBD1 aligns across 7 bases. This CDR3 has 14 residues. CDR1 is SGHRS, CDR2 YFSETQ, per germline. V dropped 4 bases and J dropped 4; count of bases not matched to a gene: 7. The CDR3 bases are TGCGCCAGCAGCGTGGGACAGAGCGTAGAGACCCAGTACTTC. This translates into CASSVGQSVETQYF.

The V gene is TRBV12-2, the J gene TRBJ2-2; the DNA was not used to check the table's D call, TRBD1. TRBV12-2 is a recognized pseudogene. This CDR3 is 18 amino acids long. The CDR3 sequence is CASRLVRGGRANTGELFF. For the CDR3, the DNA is TGTGCAAGTCGCTTAGTTAGGGGTGGCAGGGCGAACACCGGGGAGCTGTTTTTT.

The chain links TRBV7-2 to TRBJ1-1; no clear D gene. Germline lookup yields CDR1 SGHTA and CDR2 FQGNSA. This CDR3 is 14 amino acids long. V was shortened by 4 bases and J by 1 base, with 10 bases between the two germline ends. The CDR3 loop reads CASSYRSENTEAFF. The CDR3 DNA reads TGTGCCAGCAGCTACCGGTCAGAGAACACTGAAGCTTTCTTT.

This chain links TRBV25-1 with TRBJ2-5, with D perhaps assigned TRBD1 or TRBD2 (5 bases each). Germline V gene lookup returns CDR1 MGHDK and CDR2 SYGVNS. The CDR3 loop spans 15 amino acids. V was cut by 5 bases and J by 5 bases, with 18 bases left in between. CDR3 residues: CASSLPHRSGETQYF. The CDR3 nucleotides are TGTGCCAGCAGTTTGCCCCACAGGTCGGGGGAGACCCAGTACTTC.

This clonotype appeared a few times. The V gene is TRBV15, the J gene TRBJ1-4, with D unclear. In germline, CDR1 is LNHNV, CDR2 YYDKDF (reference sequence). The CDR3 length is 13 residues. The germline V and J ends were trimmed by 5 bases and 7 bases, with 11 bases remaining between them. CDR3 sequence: CATSAPRGEKLFF. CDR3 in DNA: TGTGCCACCAGCGCCCCACGGGGTGAAAAACTGTTTTTT.

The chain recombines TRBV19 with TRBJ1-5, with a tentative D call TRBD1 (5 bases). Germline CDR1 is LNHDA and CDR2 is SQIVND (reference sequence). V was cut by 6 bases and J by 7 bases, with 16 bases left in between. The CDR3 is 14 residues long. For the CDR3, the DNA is TGTGCCAGTAGCCTATGGGTCGGGGGGCAGCCCCAGCATTTT. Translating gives CASSLWVGGQPQHF.

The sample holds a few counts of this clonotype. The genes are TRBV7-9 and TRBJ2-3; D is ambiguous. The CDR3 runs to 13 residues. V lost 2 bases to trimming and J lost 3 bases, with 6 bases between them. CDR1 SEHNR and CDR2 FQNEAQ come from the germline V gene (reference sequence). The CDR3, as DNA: TGTGCCAGCAGCTTATTGCAGACAGATACGCAGTATTTT. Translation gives CASSLLQTDTQYF.

The CDR3 region is CATGPWSSGNTIYF. The DNA of the CDR3 is TGTGCCACCGGTCCTTGGTCCTCTGGAAACACCATATATTTT. J is TRBJ1-3 and V is TRBV9; D ambiguous. V lost 9 bases and J 0 bases, leaving 13 bases between the germline ends. The CDR3 totals 14 residues. Germline V lookup: CDR1 SGDLS, CDR2 YYNGEE.

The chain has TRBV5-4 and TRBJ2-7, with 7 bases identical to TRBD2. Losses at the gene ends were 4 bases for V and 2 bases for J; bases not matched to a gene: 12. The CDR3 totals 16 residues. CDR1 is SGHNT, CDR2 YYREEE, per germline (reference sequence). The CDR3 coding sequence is TGTGCCAGCAGCCATTACCTCGCGGGGGAGCCCTACGAGCAGTACGTC. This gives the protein CASSHYLAGEPYEQYV.

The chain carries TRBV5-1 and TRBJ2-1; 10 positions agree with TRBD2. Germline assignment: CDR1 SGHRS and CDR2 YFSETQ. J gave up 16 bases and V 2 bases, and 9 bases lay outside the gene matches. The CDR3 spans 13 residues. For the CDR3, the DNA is TGCGCCAGCAGCTTTACTAGCGGGGCTCGGGCCTTCTTC. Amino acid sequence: CASSFTSGARAFF. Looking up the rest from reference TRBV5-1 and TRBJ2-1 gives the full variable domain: KAGVTQTPRYLIKTRGQQVTLSCSPISGHRSVSWYQQTPGQGLQFLFEYFSETQRNKGNFPGRFSGRQFSNSRSEMNVSTLELGDSALYLCASSFTSGARAFFGPGTRLTVL.

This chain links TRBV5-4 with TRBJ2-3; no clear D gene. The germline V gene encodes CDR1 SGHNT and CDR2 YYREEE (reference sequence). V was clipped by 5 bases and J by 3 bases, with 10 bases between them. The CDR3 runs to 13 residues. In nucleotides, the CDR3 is TGTGCCAGCAGACCGGACCCAACAGATACGCAGTATTTT. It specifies CASRPDPTDTQYF.